This TCR beta chain was identified during a study of persistence of HIV-infected CD4 T cells. The libraries were made with immunoSEQ version 4 in survey mode. Generated by immunoSEQ multiplex PCR, the TCRdb table keeps only in-frame clones and is missing some. The sample includes just over 35,000 clones, about 83% of them seen just once. Trimming shortened V by 2 bases and J by 0 bases, and 10 bases separated the two germline ends. The CDR3 runs 15 residues. CDR1 and CDR2 from the germline V gene are MNHEY and SMNVEV (reference sequence). Overlapping HIV-1 Gag 15-mer peptides at about 1 ug per peptide per mL were used. Memory cells lacking CD40L and CD69 with high CD45RO were sorted. Suppressive ART was started during chronic HIV-1 infection in these adults. Anti-CD28/CD49d costimulation, CD40-blocking antibody and enfuvirtide were given to CD8-depleted PBMCs for 15 to 20 hours. Notes on this clone: Its antigen is not identified.

Sequencing was performed on cultured CD4+ T cells from PBMCs, taken from a patient who received antiretroviral therapy. This chain joins TRBV27 and TRBJ1-1; D not resolved. The receptor's source is an adult with HIV. The donor label of this sample is uncertain. The DNA for the CDR3 is TGTGCCAGCAGTTTACTTGGAGTGATGAACACTGAAGCTTTCTTT. It codes for CASSLLGVMNTEAFF.